This entry lists 11 T cell receptor beta chains sequenced from one sample in a study of blood T cells in healthy people across ages. A second about 7 to 11 cycle PCR used barcoded and J-beta primers. TCRdb reprocessed the 5' RACE reads with MiXCR, giving one entry per CDR3 protein. Of some 1.5 million distinct CDR3 sequences in the sample, 28% were seen once. Material for sequencing was blood. The receptor source for this set is a woman between 25 and 40 years old in good health.

This clonotype has just a few counts. This chain connects TRBV6-5 to TRBJ2-1, with unresolved D. Germline CDR1 reads MNHEY; CDR2 reads SVGAGI. CDR3 length: 15 amino acids. The ends were cut back, 2 bases at V and 2 bases at J, with 10 bases in the middle. As DNA, the CDR3 is TGTGCCAGCAGTTACGATGGGATCACCTACAATGAGCAGTTCTTC. This codes for CASSYDGITYNEQFF.

The chain is built from TRBV11-2 and TRBJ2-7, with no clear D. The V and J ends lost 1 base and 9 bases respectively, with 13 bases between them. Germline V gene lookup returns CDR1 SGHAT and CDR2 FQNNGV. This CDR3 is built from 13 residues. The chain's CDR3 is CASSLVGPAVQYF. CDR3 in DNA: TGTGCCAGCAGCTTAGTAGGCCCCGCGGTGCAGTACTTC.

This clonotype has a handful of counts. CDR3 bases: TGCGCCAGCAGAGACCAGGACAGGGGCTTTGAAGCTTTCTTT. This encodes CASRDQDRGFEAFF. This chain connects TRBV10-2 to TRBJ1-1; 9 nucleotides align to TRBD1. The CDR3 spans 14 residues. Losses at the gene ends were 6 bases for V and 7 bases for J; bases not matched to a gene: 9. Germline CDR1 and CDR2: WSHSY and SAAADI.

This chain connects TRBV21-1 to TRBJ2-3; the DNA was not used to check the table's D call, TRBD2. TRBV21-1 represents a pseudogene. This CDR3 is built from 17 residues. CDR3 nucleotides: TGTGCCAGCAGCAAAGTCAGTCTAGCGGGGAGCACAGATACGCAGTATTTT. Encoded protein: CASSKVSLAGSTDTQYF.

This clonotype was counted many times. The chain joins TRBV5-1 to TRBJ2-4; 8 bases agree with TRBD1. Germline trimming cut 6 bases from V and 9 bases from J; bases unmatched to any gene: 11. CDR3 length: 14 residues. CDR1 and CDR2 (germline): SGHRS, YFSETQ. CDR3 nucleotide sequence: TGCGCCAGCAACCCGGGACAGGAGGGAGGCATTCAGTACTTC. It codes for CASNPGQEGGIQYF.

This clonotype was found many times. V and J are TRBV10-2 and TRBJ2-1, with D perhaps given as TRBD1 or TRBD2 (5 bases each). The V gene's germline CDR1 is WSHSY and CDR2 SAAADI. The CDR3 consists of 18 residues. V gave up 10 bases and J gave up 0 bases, with 25 bases separating them. DNA of the CDR3: TGCGCCACCTCACGGGGCGCTCTGGGATGGGGCTCCTACAATGAGCAGTTCTTC. Translation gives CATSRGALGWGSYNEQFF.

In DNA form, the CDR3 reads TGCGCCAGCAGCTTAAACTCCGGGACGGGGCAAGATACGCAGTATTTT. This gives the protein CASSLNSGTGQDTQYF. The chain carries TRBV5-1 and TRBJ2-3; TRBD1 or TRBD2 may be the D gene (5 bases each). Germline-derived CDR1 and CDR2 are SGHRS and YFSETQ. The ends were cut back, 2 bases at V and 5 bases at J, with 18 bases in the middle. The CDR3 covers 16 residues.

This clonotype has more than one count but fewer than ten. The chain has TRBV4-1 and TRBJ1-1; 7 bases align to TRBD1. With 1 base clipped from V and 1 base from J, the junction kept 3 bases outside the gene matches. Germline-derived CDR1 and CDR2 are MGHRA and YSYEKL. The CDR3 runs to 15 residues. This CDR3 reads CASSQGTGANTEAFF. The DNA for the CDR3 is TGCGCCAGCAGCCAAGGTACAGGGGCGAACACTGAAGCTTTCTTT.

This clonotype was picked up a small number of times. This sequence joins TRBV14 and TRBJ2-1, with TRBD2 identical over 10 bases. Looked up from germline, CDR1 is SGHDN and CDR2 is FVKESK. The CDR3 loop spans 16 amino acids. Trimming removed 5 bases from V and 6 bases from J; junction bases left unmatched: 10. CDR3 amino acids: CASSSRSGLAANEQFF. The CDR3 nucleotides are TGTGCCAGCAGCTCCCGGAGCGGACTAGCGGCCAATGAGCAGTTCTTC.

This clonotype was recorded only once. This clone may be a read error of a much larger clone one base away. CDR3: CASSLLESYTF. The CDR3 DNA reads TGTGCCAGCAGTTTATTGGAAAGCTACACCTTC. The chain couples TRBV28 to TRBJ1-2; no reliable D call. V was cut by 1 base and J by 9 bases, with 6 bases left in between. The germline V gene has CDR1 MDHEN and CDR2 SYDVKM. This CDR3 comprises 11 residues.

The V gene is TRBV12-3 or TRBV12-4, the J gene TRBJ2-3; 8 bases fit TRBD1. CDR3 length equals 16 residues. J was trimmed by 3 bases and V by 2 bases; bases with no gene match: 7. As DNA, the CDR3 is TGTGCCAGCAGTTTACTCGATCAGGGGGCGACAGATACGCAGTATTTT. It translates to CASSLLDQGATDTQYF.